The text below deals with one TCR beta chain. As yet, its antigen is unknown. These data are taken from a study of T-cell reconstitution after alpha-beta-depleted transplantation in children. The CDR3 loop spans 18 amino acids. V dropped 8 bases and J dropped 2 bases, with 25 bases sitting between them. CDR1 and CDR2 from the germline V gene are MGHDK and SYGVNS. Unique molecular identifiers tagged the TCRbeta library. TCRdb reanalysed the PCR reads using MiXCR and keeps one entry per CDR3 protein. This repertoire shows 450,000 to 550,000 distinct CDR3 sequences, roughly 10% found once; its top ten account for around 15%. Findings of the study overall: One year post-transplant, T-cell counts and diversity were largely derived from T cells produced anew. Several patients had high TCRbeta diversity at day 60; it came from surviving recipient T cells and thymic progenitors. Two months or so post-transplant, alpha-beta T cells reportedly derived from several hundred expanded graft clones.

V and J are TRBV25-1 and TRBJ1-5; a possible D gene is TRBD1 (6 bases). The sequence came from a female patient between 2 and 15 years old who had a stem cell transplant for aplastic anemia, so the T cells may come from the graft donor. The source material was PBMCs, mostly from graft donor cells, sampled 180 days after TCRalphabeta/CD19-depleted stem cell transplant. CDR3 sequence: CASQTGPGGEVCNQPQHF. DNA for the CDR3: TGTGCCAGCCAAACAGGGCCGGGGGGGGAGGTGTGCAATCAGCCCCAGCATTTT.